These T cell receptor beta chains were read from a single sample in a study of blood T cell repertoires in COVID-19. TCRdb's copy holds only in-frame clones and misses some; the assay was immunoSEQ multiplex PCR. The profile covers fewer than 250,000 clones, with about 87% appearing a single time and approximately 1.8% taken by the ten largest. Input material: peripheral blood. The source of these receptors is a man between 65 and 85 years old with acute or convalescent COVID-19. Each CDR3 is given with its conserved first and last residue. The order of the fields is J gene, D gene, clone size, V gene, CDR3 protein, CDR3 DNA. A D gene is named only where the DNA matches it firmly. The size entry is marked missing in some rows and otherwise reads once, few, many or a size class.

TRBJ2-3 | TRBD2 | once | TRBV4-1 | CASSYSGTFPSTDTQYF | TGCGCCAGCAGTTATAGCGGGACTTTCCCGAGCACAGATACGCAGTATTTT
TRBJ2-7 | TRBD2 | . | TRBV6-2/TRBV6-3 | CASSRDLAGRQHEQYF | TGTGCCAGCAGCCGGGACCTAGCGGGAAGGCAGCACGAGCAGTACTTC
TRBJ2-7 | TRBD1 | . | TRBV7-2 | CASSLEGDRHQAQYF | TGTGCCAGCAGCTTAGAGGGGGACAGGCACCAAGCGCAGTACTTC
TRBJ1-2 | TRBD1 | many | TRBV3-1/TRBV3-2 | CASSLWDRATNYGYTF | TGTGCCAGCAGCCTTTGGGACAGGGCCACTAACTATGGCTACACCTTC
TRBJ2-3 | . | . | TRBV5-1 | CASSLTVPTSTDTQYF | TGCGCCAGCAGCTTGACTGTTCCTACTAGCACAGATACGCAGTATTTT
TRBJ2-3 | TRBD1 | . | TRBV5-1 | CASSLEGQGDTSTDTQYF | TGCGCCAGCAGCTTGGAGGGACAGGGCGACACTAGCACAGATACGCAGTATTTT
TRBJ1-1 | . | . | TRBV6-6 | CASIPAANTEAFF | TGTGCCAGCATCCCAGCGGCGAACACTGAAGCTTTCTTT
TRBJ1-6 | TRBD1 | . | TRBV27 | CASSPDRGRSPLHF | TGTGCCAGCAGCCCAGACAGGGGGAGGTCACCCCTCCACTTT
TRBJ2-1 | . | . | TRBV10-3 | CAISAPTQGLYNEQFF | TGTGCCATCAGCGCTCCAACGCAGGGCCTATACAATGAGCAGTTCTTC
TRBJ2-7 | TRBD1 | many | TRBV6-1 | CASSEVRDSSYEQYF | TGTGCCAGCAGTGAAGTTCGGGACAGCTCCTACGAGCAGTACTTC
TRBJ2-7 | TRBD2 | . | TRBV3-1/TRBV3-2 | CASSPPPSGFPYEQYF | TGTGCCAGCAGCCCCCCCCCTAGCGGGTTTCCCTACGAGCAGTACTTC
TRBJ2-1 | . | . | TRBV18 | CASSPPNNNEQFF | TGTGCCAGCTCACCACCTAATAACAATGAGCAGTTCTTC
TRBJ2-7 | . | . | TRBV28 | CASSLSFSSYEQYF | TGTGCCAGCAGTTTAAGCTTTAGCTCCTACGAGCAGTACTTC
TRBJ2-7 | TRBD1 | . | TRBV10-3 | CAISERGTGGEQYF | TGTGCCATCAGTGAGCGAGGGACAGGGGGAGAGCAGTACTTC
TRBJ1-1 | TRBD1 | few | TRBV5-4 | CASSVGQGATEAFF | TGTGCCAGCAGCGTGGGACAGGGGGCCACTGAAGCTTTCTTT
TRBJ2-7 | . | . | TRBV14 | CASSRGSTETYEQYF | TGTGCCAGCAGCCGAGGATCGACCGAGACCTACGAGCAGTACTTC
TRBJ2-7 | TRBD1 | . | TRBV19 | CASSVRQGLSYEQYF | TGTGCCAGTAGTGTCCGACAGGGGTTATCCTACGAGCAGTACTTC
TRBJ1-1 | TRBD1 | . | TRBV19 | CASTITLKGASTEAFF | TGTGCCAGTACCATAACCCTAAAGGGGGCTAGCACTGAAGCTTTCTTT
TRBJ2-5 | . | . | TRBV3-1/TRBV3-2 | CASSQERRAGETQYF | TGTGCCAGCAGCCAAGAACGGAGGGCCGGGGAGACCCAGTACTTC
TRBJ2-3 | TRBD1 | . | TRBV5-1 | CASSLAAGQGTQYF | TGCGCCAGCAGCTTGGCAGCGGGACAGGGTACGCAGTATTTT
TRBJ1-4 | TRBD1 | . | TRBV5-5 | CASSSQGATNEKLFF | TGTGCCAGCAGCTCCCAGGGGGCAACTAATGAAAAACTGTTTTTT
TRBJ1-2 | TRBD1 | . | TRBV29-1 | CSVAGGQGARGYTF | TGCAGCGTTGCGGGTGGACAGGGGGCGAGAGGCTACACCTTC
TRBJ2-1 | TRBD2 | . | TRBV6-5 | CASSLSGNNEQFF | TGTGCCAGCAGCCTCAGCGGGAACAATGAGCAGTTCTTC
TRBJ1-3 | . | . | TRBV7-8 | CASSHLVANLSGNTIYF | TGTGCCAGCAGTCACCTAGTGGCCAACCTCTCTGGAAACACCATATATTTT
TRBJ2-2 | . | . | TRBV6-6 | CASTRRSAPLVGELFF | TGTGCCAGCACCCGACGATCCGCACCCCTAGTTGGGGAGCTGTTTTTT
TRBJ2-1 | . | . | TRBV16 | CASSQSQVSYNEQFF | TGTGCCAGCAGCCAATCTCAGGTATCCTACAATGAGCAGTTCTTC
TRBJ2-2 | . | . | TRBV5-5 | CASSLAWGDTGELFF | TGTGCCAGCAGCTTGGCGTGGGGGGACACCGGGGAGCTGTTTTTT
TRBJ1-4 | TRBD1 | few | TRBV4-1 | CASSPGGTNEKLFF | TGCGCCAGCAGCCCAGGGGGAACTAATGAAAAACTGTTTTTT
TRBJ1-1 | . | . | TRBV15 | CATSRDRNTEAFF | TGTGCCACCAGCAGAGACAGAAACACTGAAGCTTTCTTT
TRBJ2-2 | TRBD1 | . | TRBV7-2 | CASRPRGSVAGELFF | TGTGCCAGCAGACCCAGGGGGAGTGTTGCCGGGGAGCTGTTTTTT
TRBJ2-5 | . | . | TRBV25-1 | CATRRGGPETQYF | TGTGCCACCAGGAGGGGAGGCCCAGAGACCCAGTACTTC
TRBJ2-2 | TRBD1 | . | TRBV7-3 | CASSPNRGLTGELFF | TGTGCCAGCAGCCCGAACAGGGGGCTCACCGGGGAGCTGTTTTTT
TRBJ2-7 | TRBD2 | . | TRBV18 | CASSGQGGDEQYF | TGTGCCAGCTCAGGGCAGGGAGGGGACGAGCAGTACTTC
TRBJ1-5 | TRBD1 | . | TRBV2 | CASSSQDRGTQPQHF | TGTGCCAGCAGTTCCCAGGACAGGGGGACTCAGCCCCAGCATTTT
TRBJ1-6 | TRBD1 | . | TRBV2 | CASSVGQGGNSPLHF | TGTGCCAGCAGTGTTGGACAGGGAGGGAATTCACCCCTCCACTTT
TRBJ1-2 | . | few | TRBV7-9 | CASSQGSFYGYTF | TGTGCCAGCAGTCAGGGGAGCTTCTATGGCTACACCTTC
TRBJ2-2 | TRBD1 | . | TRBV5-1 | CASSPLRTGVPGELFF | TGCGCCAGCAGCCCCTTAAGGACAGGGGTTCCCGGGGAGCTGTTTTTT
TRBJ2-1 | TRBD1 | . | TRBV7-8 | CASSSETGGYNEQFF | TGTGCCAGCAGCTCCGAGACAGGGGGTTACAATGAGCAGTTCTTC
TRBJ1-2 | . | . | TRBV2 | CASKPTLDSYGYTF | TGTGCCAGCAAACCGACCCTCGACAGCTATGGCTACACCTTC
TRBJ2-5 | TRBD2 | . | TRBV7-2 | CASSPRPGLAGKETQYF | TGTGCCAGCAGCCCCCGGCCGGGACTAGCGGGTAAAGAGACCCAGTACTTC
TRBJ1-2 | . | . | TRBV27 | CASSAQANYGYTF | TGTGCCAGCAGTGCGCAAGCTAACTATGGCTACACCTTC
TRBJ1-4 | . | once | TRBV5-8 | CASSSQGRTNEKLFF | TGTGCCAGCAGCTCCCAGGGTAGAACTAATGAAAAACTGTTTTTT
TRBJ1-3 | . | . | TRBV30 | CAWSDWGNTIYF | TGTGCCTGGAGTGACTGGGGAAACACCATATATTTT
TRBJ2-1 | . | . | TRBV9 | CASSVGGTFYNEQFF | TGTGCCAGCAGCGTAGGGGGGACATTTTACAATGAGCAGTTCTTC
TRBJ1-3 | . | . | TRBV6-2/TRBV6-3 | CASSNRSPISGNTIYF | TGTGCCAGCAGTAACAGATCCCCTATCTCTGGAAACACCATATATTTT
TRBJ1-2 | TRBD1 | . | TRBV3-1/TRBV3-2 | CASSQRQGANYGYTF | TGTGCCAGCAGCCAGCGACAGGGGGCGAACTATGGCTACACCTTC
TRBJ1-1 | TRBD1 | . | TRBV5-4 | CASSPTSADRVITFF | TGTGCCAGCAGCCCCACCTCGGCGGACAGGGTAATAACTTTCTTT